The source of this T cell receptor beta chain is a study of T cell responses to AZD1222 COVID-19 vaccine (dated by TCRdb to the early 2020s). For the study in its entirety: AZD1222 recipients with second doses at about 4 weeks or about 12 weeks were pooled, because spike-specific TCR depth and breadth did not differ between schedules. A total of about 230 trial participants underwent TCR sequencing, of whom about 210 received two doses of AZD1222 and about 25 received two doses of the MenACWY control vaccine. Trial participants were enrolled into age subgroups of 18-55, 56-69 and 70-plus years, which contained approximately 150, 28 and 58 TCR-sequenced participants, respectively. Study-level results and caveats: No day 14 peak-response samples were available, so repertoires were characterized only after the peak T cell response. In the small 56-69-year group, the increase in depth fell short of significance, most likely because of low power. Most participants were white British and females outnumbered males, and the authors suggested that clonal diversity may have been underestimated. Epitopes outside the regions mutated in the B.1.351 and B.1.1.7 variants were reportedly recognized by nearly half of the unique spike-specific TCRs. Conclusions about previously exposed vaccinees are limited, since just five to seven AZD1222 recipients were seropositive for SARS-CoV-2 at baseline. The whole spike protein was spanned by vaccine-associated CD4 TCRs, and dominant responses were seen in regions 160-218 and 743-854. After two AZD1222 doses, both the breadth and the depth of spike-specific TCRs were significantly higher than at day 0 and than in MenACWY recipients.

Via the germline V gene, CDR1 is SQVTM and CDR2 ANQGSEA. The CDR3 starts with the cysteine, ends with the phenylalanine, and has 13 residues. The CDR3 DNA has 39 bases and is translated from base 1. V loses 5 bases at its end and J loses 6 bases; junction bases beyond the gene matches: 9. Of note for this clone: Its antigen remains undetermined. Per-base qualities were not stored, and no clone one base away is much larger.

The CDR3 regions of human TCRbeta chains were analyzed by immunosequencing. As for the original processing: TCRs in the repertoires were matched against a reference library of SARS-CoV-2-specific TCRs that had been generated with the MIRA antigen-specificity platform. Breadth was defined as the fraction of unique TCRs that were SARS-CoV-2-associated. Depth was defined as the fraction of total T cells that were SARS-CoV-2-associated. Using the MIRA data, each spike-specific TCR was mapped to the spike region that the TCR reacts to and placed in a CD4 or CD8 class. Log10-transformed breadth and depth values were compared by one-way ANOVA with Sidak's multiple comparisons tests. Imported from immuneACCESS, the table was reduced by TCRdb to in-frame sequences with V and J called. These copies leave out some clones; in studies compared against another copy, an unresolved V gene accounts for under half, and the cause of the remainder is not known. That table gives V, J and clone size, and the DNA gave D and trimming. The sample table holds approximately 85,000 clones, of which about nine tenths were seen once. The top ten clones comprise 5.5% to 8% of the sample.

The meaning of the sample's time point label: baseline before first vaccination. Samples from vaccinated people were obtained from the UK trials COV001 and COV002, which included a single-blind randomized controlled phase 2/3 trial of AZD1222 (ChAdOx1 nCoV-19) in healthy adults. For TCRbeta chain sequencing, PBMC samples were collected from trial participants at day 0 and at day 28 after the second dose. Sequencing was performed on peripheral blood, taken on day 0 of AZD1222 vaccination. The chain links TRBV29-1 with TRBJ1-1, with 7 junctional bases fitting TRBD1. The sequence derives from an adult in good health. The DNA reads TGCAGCGTTCATGACAGGGCCGGCGCTGAAGCTTTCTTT. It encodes CSVHDRAGAEAFF. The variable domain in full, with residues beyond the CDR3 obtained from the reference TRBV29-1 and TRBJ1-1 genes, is SAVISQKPSRDICQRGTSLTIQCQVDSQVTMMFWYRQQPGQSLTLIATANQGSEATYESGFVIDKFPISRPNLTFSTLTVSNMSPEDSSIYLCSVHDRAGAEAFFGQGTRLTVV.